This T cell receptor beta chain was recorded in a study of CD8 T cells in Susac syndrome. CDR3 length: 12 residues. V was shortened by 7 bases and J by 8 bases, with 12 bases between the two germline ends. The V gene's germline CDR1 is LNHDA and CDR2 SQIVND (reference sequence). After extraction with the RNeasy kit, roughly 0.45 to 1 ug of the RNA was reverse transcribed using random hexamers. TCRdb reprocessed the immunoSEQ multiplex PCR reads with MiXCR, giving one entry per CDR3 protein. The sample lists 150,000 to 200,000 distinct CDR3 sequences; about 95% were seen once. Treatment-naive patients with stable or active relapsing-remitting disease served as multiple sclerosis controls.

The TCR was taken from a human donor with multiple sclerosis. This sequence joins TRBV19 and TRBJ2-4; possible D gene TRBD2, 5 bases. The sequenced material came from CD4+ T cells from PBMCs. Here the CDR3 reads CASKDMRDIQYF. For the CDR3, the DNA is TGTGCCAGTAAAGATATGAGGGACATTCAGTACTTC.